A single sample is the source of the 28 T cell receptor beta chains below, sequenced in a study of beta chain features in type 1 diabetes. The study reverse transcribed the entire isolated RNA, so it sequenced expressed TCRB transcripts. Libraries were prepared by immunoSEQ multiplex PCR; TCRdb keeps only in-frame clonotypes and omits some of them. This sample has 300,000 to 350,000 clones, with 9.3% found just once. Their specific antigens are unknown. General observations from the study: Significant though moderate, a shortening of TCRB CDR3s appeared in all four CD4+ subsets of Type 1 diabetes patients.

Sequencing was carried out using central memory CD4+ T cells from blood. These receptors were collected from a young man with type 1 diabetes.

The sample holds a few counts of this clone. The V call is TRBV6-5, the J call TRBJ2-3, with a tentative D call TRBD1 (6 bases). The CDR3 covers 14 residues. Deletions cut 2 bases from V and 4 bases from J, with 10 bases between. The germline gives CDR1 MNHEY, CDR2 SVGAGI. The CDR3 spells CASSYGTSADTQYF. CDR3 bases: TGTGCCAGCAGTTACGGGACATCTGCAGATACGCAGTATTTT.

This clone was detected only a few times. The V gene is TRBV7-2, the J gene TRBJ1-2; a weak D match, TRBD1 (5 bases). CDR3 length: 17 residues. Trimming cost V 0 bases and J 6 bases, with 20 bases left between them. Germline V gene data show CDR1 as SGHTA and CDR2 as FQGNSA. In DNA, the CDR3 is TGTGCCAGCAGCTTAGCCGGGTTCCTGACAGCAGCCGATGGCTACACCTTC. Its protein is CASSLAGFLTAADGYTF.

In this sample, this clone turned up many times. The V gene is TRBV14, the J gene TRBJ2-1; D gene ambiguous. Germline CDR1 and CDR2: SGHDN and FVKESK. This CDR3 comprises 16 residues. Trimming removed 0 bases from V and 0 bases from J, with 9 bases in between. CDR3 amino acids: CASSQDKFTSYNEQFF. The CDR3, as DNA: TGTGCCAGCAGCCAAGACAAGTTTACCTCCTACAATGAGCAGTTCTTC.

This clone was recorded a few times. This chain's CDR3 is CASSESSEAFQETQYF. CDR3 nucleotides: TGTGCCAGCAGTGAATCGAGCGAGGCTTTCCAAGAGACCCAGTACTTC. The chain recombines TRBV25-1 with TRBJ2-5, with D unclear. The CDR3 consists of 16 residues. Trimming pared 1 base from V and 1 base from J, leaving 13 bases between. CDR1 and CDR2 (germline): MGHDK, SYGVNS.

The CDR3 region is CASSERAGGRDTQYF. CDR3 coding DNA: TGTGCCAGCAGTGAACGGGCAGGAGGCCGAGATACGCAGTATTTT. The chain combines TRBV6-1 with TRBJ2-3, with D tentatively TRBD2 (5 bases). The CDR3 runs 15 residues. Trimming cost V 2 bases and J 5 bases, with 14 bases left between them. Germline V lookup: CDR1 MNHNS, CDR2 SASEGT.

This clone was found a few times. Other DNA sequences of this sample code for an identical CDR3. J is TRBJ1-5 and V is TRBV7-9; the D gene is possibly TRBD1 (5 bases). Trimming took off 1 base at V and 4 bases at J, with 8 bases between the two ends. CDR3 length: 14 residues. Germline-derived CDR1 and CDR2 are SEHNR and FQNEAQ (reference sequence). The CDR3 loop reads CASSLVGENQPQHF. CDR3 sequence (DNA): TGTGCCAGCAGCTTAGTGGGGGAGAATCAGCCCCAGCATTTT.

Only one count was recorded for this clone. J is TRBJ1-1 and V is TRBV27; a weak D match, TRBD1 (6 bases). Germline V gene data show CDR1 as MNHEY and CDR2 as SMNVEV (reference sequence). The CDR3 covers 15 residues. The V and J ends lost 4 bases and 1 base respectively, with 13 bases between them. CDR3 nucleotides: TGTGCCAGCAGTTACCAACAGGGATCGAACACTGAAGCTTTCTTT. This translates into CASSYQQGSNTEAFF.

The table lists this clone with a few counts. CDR3 in DNA: TGTGCCAGCAGGCGCGATTTAGGAAACACCATATATTTT. It codes for CASRRDLGNTIYF. V usage is TRBV6-6 and J usage is TRBJ1-3; no reliable D call. Trimming took 6 bases from V and 4 from J, leaving 10 bases between them. The CDR3 covers 13 residues. Germline V CDR1 and CDR2: MNHNY, SVGAGI (reference sequence).

The chain recombines TRBV28 with TRBJ1-6; 9 bases match TRBD1. CDR1 and CDR2 (germline): MDHEN, SYDVKM. The length of the CDR3 is 17 residues. V was clipped by 1 base and J by 4 bases; unmatched bases: 5. The CDR3 loop reads CASSLYGTGSYNSPLHF. CDR3 DNA sequence: TGTGCCAGCAGTTTATATGGGACAGGGAGTTATAATTCACCCCTCCACTTT.

This clone has just a few counts. The rearrangement joins TRBV9 to TRBJ2-2; TRBD2 is a possible D gene (5 bases). Germline-derived CDR1 and CDR2 are SGDLS and YYNGEE. V shed 4 bases and J shed 1 base, with 14 bases lying between them. The CDR3 has 16 residues. Written as DNA, the CDR3 is TGTGCCAGCAGCCCTAGACCGGCGGGGAACACCGGGGAGCTGTTTTTT. Translation: CASSPRPAGNTGELFF.

This clone occurred a few times. The CDR3: CASSPTGTGGGTGELFF. CDR3 in DNA: TGTGCCAGCAGCCCAACCGGGACAGGGGGCGGCACCGGGGAGCTGTTTTTT. The chain employs TRBV7-2 and TRBJ2-2, with TRBD1 matching over 12 bases. Per the germline V gene, CDR1 is SGHTA and CDR2 is FQGNSA. With 5 bases clipped from V and 4 bases from J, the junction kept 8 bases outside the gene matches. This CDR3 spans 17 amino acids.

This clone was detected a few times. The V call is TRBV10-1, the J call TRBJ2-2, with 7 bases matching TRBD1. After removal of 6 bases from V and 5 bases from J, the junction contained 3 bases not matched to a gene. Germline V CDR1 and CDR2: WNHNN, SYGVQD (reference sequence). This CDR3 is 13 amino acids long. The CDR3 DNA sequence: TGCGCCAGCAGGTCACAGGGGACCGGGGAGCTGTTTTTT. It codes for CASRSQGTGELFF.

This clone showed up just a few times. The V and J genes are TRBV18 and TRBJ1-1; weak D call: TRBD1 (5 bases). CDR1 is KGHSH and CDR2 is LQKENI in the germline V gene. The V end was cut by 3 bases, the J end by 5 bases, with 22 bases between. The CDR3 loop spans 17 amino acids. CDR3 nucleotides: TGTGCCAGCTCACCCTACGAGGGGCTGAGCCGGGAGACTGAAGCTTTCTTT. Translated: CASSPYEGLSRETEAFF.

This clone was seen a few times. The chain employs TRBV28 and TRBJ1-2; unclear D gene. CDR3 length equals 11 residues. The germline V and J ends were trimmed by 3 bases and 9 bases, with 8 bases remaining between them. CDR1 and CDR2 from the germline V gene are MDHEN and SYDVKM. CDR3 sequence: CASSLGQSYTF. DNA of the CDR3: TGTGCCAGCAGTTTGGGCCAAAGCTACACCTTC.

This clone has just a few counts. The V and J genes are TRBV7-6 and TRBJ2-3, with 12 bases fitting TRBD2. Germline assignment: CDR1 SGHVS and CDR2 FNYEAQ. The CDR3 totals 18 residues. V lost 1 base, J lost 2 bases, and 7 bases stayed unmatched. CDR3 protein: CASSLGLTSGGFTDTQYF. The CDR3 coding sequence is TGTGCCAGCAGCTTAGGCCTGACTAGCGGGGGATTCACAGATACGCAGTATTTT.

V is TRBV7-9 and J is TRBJ1-1, with D possibly TRBD1 on 6 matching bases. CDR1 SEHNR and CDR2 FQNEAQ come from the germline V gene (reference sequence). The CDR3 totals 14 residues. V dropped 1 base and J dropped 7 bases, with 13 bases sitting between them. CDR3 amino acids: CASSLDRVRGEAFF. The CDR3 DNA reads TGTGCCAGCAGCTTAGACAGGGTAAGGGGTGAAGCTTTCTTT.

V is TRBV18 and J is TRBJ1-2, with D perhaps TRBD1 (5 bases). The CDR3 spans 12 residues. The germline V gene has CDR1 KGHSH and CDR2 LQKENI. The V gene lost 0 bases and the J gene lost 7 bases, with 6 bases spanning the gap. This CDR3 reads CASSPPQGGYTF. CDR3 nucleotides: TGTGCCAGCTCACCACCCCAGGGTGGCTACACCTTC.

The chain couples TRBV5-1 to TRBJ1-6; D is ambiguous. The V end was cut by 0 bases, the J end by 0 bases, with 4 bases between. This CDR3 spans 15 amino acids. CDR1 is SGHRS and CDR2 is YFSETQ in the germline V gene. In nucleotides, the CDR3 is TGCGCCAGCAGCTTGGGGATCTCCTATAATTCACCCCTCCACTTT. Amino acids: CASSLGISYNSPLHF.

This clone has more than one count but fewer than ten. The genes are TRBV27 and TRBJ1-1; no clear D. Germline V gives CDR1 MNHEY, CDR2 SMNVEV (reference sequence). CDR3 size: 13 residues. The V gene lost 5 bases and the J gene lost 7 bases, with 14 bases spanning the gap. CDR3 amino acids: CASSATSSDEAFF. CDR3 DNA sequence: TGTGCCAGCAGTGCAACAAGCTCCGATGAAGCTTTCTTT.

The V call is TRBV19, the J call TRBJ2-1; TRBD2 is a possible D gene (6 bases). CDR3 length: 13 amino acids. The germline gives CDR1 LNHDA, CDR2 SQIVND (reference sequence). V lost 8 bases and J 0 bases, leaving 8 bases between the germline ends. The CDR3 region has the DNA TGTGCCAGTCGGGGGTTCTCCTACAATGAGCAGTTCTTC. It specifies CASRGFSYNEQFF.

The chain employs TRBV6-5 and TRBJ2-6; no firm D call. The ends were cut back, 6 bases at V and 1 base at J, with 7 bases in the middle. Germline V gene sequence: CDR1 MNHEY, CDR2 SVGAGI. This CDR3 spans 14 amino acids. DNA of the CDR3: TGTGCCAGCAGCACGGAGTCTGGGGCCAACGTCCTGACTTTC. It translates to CASSTESGANVLTF.

The sample holds a few counts of this clone. The V gene is TRBV2, the J gene TRBJ1-4; TRBD1 aligns across 7 bases. Germline CDR1 and CDR2: SNHLY and FYNNEI. The CDR3 consists of 16 residues. Trimming removed 6 bases from V and 7 bases from J; junction bases left unmatched: 14. This CDR3 reads CASSAPPGQRGEKLFF. The DNA of the CDR3 is TGTGCCAGCAGCGCTCCTCCGGGACAGAGGGGTGAAAAACTGTTTTTT. The full variable domain, in which reference TRBV2 and TRBJ1-4 provide the parts outside the CDR3, is EPEVTQTPSHQVTQMGQEVILRCVPISNHLYFYWYRQILGQKVEFLVSFYNNEISEKSEIFDDQFSVERPDGSNFTLKIRSTKLEDSAMYFCASSAPPGQRGEKLFFGSGTQLSVL.

The chain uses TRBV28 and TRBJ1-5, with D maybe TRBD1 (6 bases). Per the germline V gene, CDR1 is MDHEN and CDR2 is SYDVKM. CDR3 size: 14 residues. V lost 5 bases to trimming and J lost 11 bases, with 19 bases between them. The DNA for the CDR3 is TGTGCCAGCAGTCCAACGGACTCTACAGGGTCCCAGCATTTT. This translates into CASSPTDSTGSQHF. Full variable domain (missing parts from reference TRBV28 and TRBJ1-5): DVKVTQSSRYLVKRTGEKVFLECVQDMDHENMFWYRQDPGLGLRLIYFSYDVKMKEKGDIPEGYSVSREKKERFSLILESASTNQTSMYLCASSPTDSTGSQHFGDGTRLSIL.

The chain couples TRBV5-4 to TRBJ2-3; D uncertain. The CDR3 contains 15 residues. Between the trimmed V and J ends, which lost 5 bases and 3 bases, there was a span of 16 bases. CDR1 is SGHNT, CDR2 YYREEE, per germline (reference sequence). The CDR3 sequence is CASRLDLYLTDTQYF. CDR3 DNA: TGTGCCAGCAGACTGGACCTATACCTGACAGATACGCAGTATTTT.

V gene TRBV9 combines with J gene TRBJ2-7; D possibly matches TRBD1 or TRBD2 (5 bases each). The CDR3 consists of 15 residues. Germline assignment: CDR1 SGDLS and CDR2 YYNGEE. V gave up 2 bases and J gave up 0 bases, with 12 bases separating them. The CDR3: CASSVGTADSYEQYF. CDR3 nucleotide sequence: TGTGCCAGCAGCGTCGGGACGGCTGACTCCTACGAGCAGTACTTC.

The rearrangement links TRBV29-1 to TRBJ1-1; no firm D call. The CDR3 has 11 amino acids. Trimming stripped 5 bases from V and 5 bases from J, with 9 bases between. From germline, CDR1 is SQVTM and CDR2 ANQGSEA. The CDR3 here is CSVSWRTEAFF. The CDR3 DNA reads as TGCAGCGTTAGCTGGAGGACTGAAGCTTTCTTT.

This chain uses TRBV5-6 with TRBJ2-5, with 9 bases fitting TRBD1. CDR3 size: 14 residues. Germline CDR1 SGHDT, CDR2 YYEEEE. V shed 2 bases, J shed 3 bases, and the junction held 2 bases outside the gene matches. The CDR3: CASSLQGAEETQYF. DNA for the CDR3: TGTGCCAGCAGCTTACAGGGGGCCGAAGAGACCCAGTACTTC.

This clone was counted between two and nine times. The rearrangement uses TRBV5-1 and TRBJ1-4; 10 bases map to TRBD1. The CDR3 runs 15 residues. The germline V gene has CDR1 SGHRS and CDR2 YFSETQ. J gave up 6 bases and V 0 bases, and 2 bases lay outside the gene matches. In nucleotides, the CDR3 is TGCGCCAGCAGCTTGGCCGGGACAGGGGATGAAAAACTGTTTTTT. Protein product: CASSLAGTGDEKLFF.